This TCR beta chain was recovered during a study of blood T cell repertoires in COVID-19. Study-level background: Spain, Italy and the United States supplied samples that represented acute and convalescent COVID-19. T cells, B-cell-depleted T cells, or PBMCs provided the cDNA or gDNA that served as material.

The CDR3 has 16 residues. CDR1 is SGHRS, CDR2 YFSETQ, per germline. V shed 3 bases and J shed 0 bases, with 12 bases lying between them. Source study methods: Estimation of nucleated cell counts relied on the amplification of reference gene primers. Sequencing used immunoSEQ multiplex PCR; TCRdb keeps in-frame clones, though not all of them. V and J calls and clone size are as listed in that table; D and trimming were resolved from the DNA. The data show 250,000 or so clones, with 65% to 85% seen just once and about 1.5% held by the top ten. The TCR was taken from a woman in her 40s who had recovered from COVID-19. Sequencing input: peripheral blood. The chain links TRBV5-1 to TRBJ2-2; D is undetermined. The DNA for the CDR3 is TGCGCCAGCAGCTCCCCTCTTGGGCCGAACACCGGGGAGCTGTTTTTT. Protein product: CASSSPLGPNTGELFF. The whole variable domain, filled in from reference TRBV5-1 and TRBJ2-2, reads KAGVTQTPRYLIKTRGQQVTLSCSPISGHRSVSWYQQTPGQGLQFLFEYFSETQRNKGNFPGRFSGRQFSNSRSEMNVSTLELGDSALYLCASSSPLGPNTGELFFGEGSRLTVL.